The rows below give T cell receptor beta chains drawn from one sample of a study of cytomegalovirus exposure and HLA in healthy donors. Clones were read by immunoSEQ multiplex PCR, and TCRdb kept only the in-frame ones, dropping some. The table includes around 120,000 clones, about 80% detected once. The specimen was PBMCs. The receptor source for this set is a man between 60 and 75 years old in good health and CMV-seropositive. The CDR3 runs from the conserved cysteine through the conserved F or W. The order of the fields is D gene, clone size, V gene, J gene, CDR3 DNA, CDR3 protein. The D gene is left open where the match is weak. Expanded clones get a size class; other rows say once, few or many, or leave the size out.

.,.,TRBV21-1,TRBJ1-1,TGTGCCAGCAGCAAAACGGGACAATTATTGAACACTGAAGCTTTCTTT,CASSKTGQLLNTEAFF
.,few,TRBV7-8,TRBJ1-1,TGTGCCAGCAGCTTAGCGGGGATGGGGAGCACTGAAGCTTTCTTT,CASSLAGMGSTEAFF
TRBD1,few,TRBV10-3,TRBJ2-1,TGTGCCATCAGCGGGACAGGCAACAATGAGCAGTTCTTC,CAISGTGNNEQFF
TRBD2,.,TRBV11-3,TRBJ2-3,TGTGCCAGCAGCCCACGGACTAGCGGAGGTCAAGATACGCAGTATTTT,CASSPRTSGGQDTQYF
.,.,TRBV7-8,TRBJ1-2,TGTGCCAGCAGCTTACTAGACCGGGGGAGAGGCTACACCTTC,CASSLLDRGRGYTF
TRBD1,.,TRBV19,TRBJ2-5,TGTGCCAGTAGTTCCCCCAGGACAGGAGAGACCCAGTACTTC,CASSSPRTGETQYF
.,once,TRBV5-1,TRBJ1-6,TGCGCCAGCAGCTTGCTAGGGGATTCACCCCTCCACTTT,CASSLLGDSPLHF
.,.,TRBV9,TRBJ2-1,TGTGCCAGCAGCTGGGCCCAATCGTCCTACAATGAGCAGTTCTTC,CASSWAQSSYNEQFF
TRBD2,.,TRBV4-1,TRBJ2-7,TGTGCCAGCAGCCAAGATCGAGGTAGCGGGAGAGACGAGCAGTACTTC,CASSQDRGSGRDEQYF
TRBD1,.,TRBV7-9,TRBJ2-4,TGTGCCAGCACCCAGACAGGGACGGCCAAAAACATTCAGTACTTC,CASTQTGTAKNIQYF
.,.,TRBV28,TRBJ1-6,TGTGCCAGCAGGAGTGATTCACCCCTCCACTTT,CASRSDSPLHF
.,.,TRBV5-1,TRBJ1-1,TGCGCCAGCAGCTTTGCAGGGGCATTTCCCACTGAAGCTTTCTTT,CASSFAGAFPTEAFF
.,.,TRBV29-1,TRBJ2-5,TGCAGCGCCGTAGAGGCGGGCGAGACCCAGTACTTC,CSAVEAGETQYF
.,.,TRBV5-4,TRBJ1-5,TGTGCCAGCAGCTTCTCGGGGGATCAGCCCCAGCATTTT,CASSFSGDQPQHF
TRBD2,.,TRBV12-5,TRBJ2-2,TGTGCTAGTGGTTTGGTACCCCGAGCGGGAGGGCCGACGGAGCTGTTTTTT,CASGLVPRAGGPTELFF
TRBD1,.,TRBV7-9,TRBJ2-2,TGTGCCAGCACCTTTCAGGGGGCGTCGACCGGGGAGCTGTTTTTT,CASTFQGASTGELFF
.,few,TRBV19,TRBJ1-1,TGTGCCAGTAGTAACCAGGCCATGAACACTGAAGCTTTCTTT,CASSNQAMNTEAFF
TRBD1,.,TRBV27,TRBJ2-5,TGTGCCAGCAGTCCTCTGGACAGGGGGCCTAGAGAGACCCAGTACTTC,CASSPLDRGPRETQYF
TRBD1,once,TRBV7-9,TRBJ1-2,TGTGCCAGCACCCCGGCGAGAGGGGGCAACTATGGCTACACCTTC,CASTPARGGNYGYTF
TRBD1,.,TRBV9,TRBJ2-7,TGTGCCAGCAGCCCCCGACAGGGTAGCTCCTACGAGCAGTACTTC,CASSPRQGSSYEQYF
.,.,TRBV2,TRBJ2-7,TGTGCCAGCAGTGTGGAGGTAGGGCAGTACTTC,CASSVEVGQYF
TRBD1,.,TRBV27,TRBJ1-6,TGTGCCAGCAGTCCCGGACAGGTCTATAATTCACCCCTCCACTTT,CASSPGQVYNSPLHF
TRBD2,once,TRBV19,TRBJ2-7,TGTGCCAGTAGTATAGTTGGACTAGCCTCCTACGAGCAGTACTTC,CASSIVGLASYEQYF
.,.,TRBV19,TRBJ1-5,TGTGCCAGTAGTATCGTTCCAGGGAATCAGCCCCAGCATTTT,CASSIVPGNQPQHF
TRBD2,.,TRBV9,TRBJ2-7,TGTGCCAGCAGCGTAGACCCCGGGACTAGCTCCTACGAGCAGTACTTC,CASSVDPGTSSYEQYF
TRBD1,.,TRBV19,TRBJ1-5,TGTGCCAGTACCACCGGGACAGGGGGTTATCAGCCCCAGCATTTT,CASTTGTGGYQPQHF
TRBD1,.,TRBV6-6,TRBJ1-6,TGTGCCGGATGGACAGGGACGCATAATTCACCCCTCCACTTT,CAGWTGTHNSPLHF
.,.,TRBV15,TRBJ2-5,TGTGCCACCAGCAAAGACTCTCGCCCCAGTGGAGAGACCCAGTACTTC,CATSKDSRPSGETQYF
.,.,TRBV29-1,TRBJ2-1,TGCAGCGTTGAGCAGATTTACAATGAGCAGTTCTTC,CSVEQIYNEQFF
TRBD2,.,TRBV18,TRBJ2-2,TGTGCCAGCTCACCATCGGGACTAGCGAGGTCCCGGGAGCTGTTTTTT,CASSPSGLARSRELFF